This note documents a single TCR beta chain sequence. Produced via immunoSEQ multiplex PCR; TCRdb's table is partial and in-frame only. The repertoire includes roughly 70,000 clones, 90% to 95% of them detected once, and over 4.5% sits in the top ten. The source of the sample is a study of OX40 agonist ivuxolimab in advanced cancers. Study details: Among those enrolled, mean age was 60 years (range 23 to 79) and 82.7% were male.

Germline lookup yields CDR1 MGHRA and CDR2 YSYEKL. The CDR3 runs 14 residues. The V end was cut by 4 bases, the J end by 0 bases, with 10 bases between. This receptor was taken from an adult with an advanced solid tumor such as melanoma, head and neck, liver or kidney cancer. The rearrangement uses TRBV4-1 and TRBJ2-7; no definite D call. Sequencing was performed on CD4+ or CD8+ T cells sorted from blood, taken in a trial of the OX40 agonist ivuxolimab. This chain's CDR3 is CASSPRAGSYEQYF. The CDR3 DNA reads TGCGCCAGCAGCCCAAGAGCAGGCTCCTACGAGCAGTACTTC.